Below are 8 T cell receptor beta chains sequenced from a single sample in a study of human T cells and chemical hapten exposure. Time point of the sample: patch test 3, about 24 weeks after DPC sensitization. Treatment specified: therapeutic diphenylcyclopropenone sensitization with weekly scalp DPC. A single record per CDR3 protein comes from TCRdb applying MiXCR to the RACE reads. Among more than 95,000 distinct CDR3 sequences listed, 27% were seen once. Sequenced material: whole blood, taken in connection with sensitization to the hapten diphenylcyclopropenone (DPC). The receptors come from a man in his forties or fifties with alopecia areata. Some clones in this sample may be carry-over from other donors' samples.

The chain is built from TRBV5-1 and TRBJ2-7, with D hard to call. This CDR3 spans 16 amino acids. The V gene's germline CDR1 is SGHRS and CDR2 YFSETQ. Trimming stripped 0 bases from V and 4 bases from J, with 17 bases between. CDR3 coding DNA: TGCGCCAGCAGCTTGGATTATGAGGAAGCCCCATACGAGCAGTACTTC. It encodes CASSLDYEEAPYEQYF.

This chain connects TRBV20-1 to TRBJ2-7, with 13 nucleotides matching TRBD2. The CDR3 consists of 15 residues. Germline V CDR1 and CDR2: DFQATT, SNEGSKA (reference sequence). V shed 6 bases and J 5 bases; nucleotides not matched to a gene: 10. The CDR3 spells CSATQGLAGVHEQYF. The DNA for the CDR3 is TGCAGTGCCACGCAAGGACTAGCGGGAGTGCACGAGCAGTACTTC.

This clonotype came up a few times. The chain carries TRBV12-3 or TRBV12-4 and TRBJ2-1; 7 nucleotides match TRBD2. V was pared by 5 bases and J by 0 bases, with 4 bases of the junction left unmatched. The CDR3 spans 15 residues. The CDR3 DNA follows: TGTGCCAGCAGTACTAGCGTCAGCTCCTACAATGAGCAGTTCTTC. Encoded protein: CASSTSVSSYNEQFF.

The sample holds a few counts of this clonotype. The chain employs TRBV6-5 and TRBJ1-4; 11 bases line up with TRBD1. The trim removed 6 bases at V and 7 bases at J, leaving 4 bases unmatched. In germline, CDR1 is MNHEY, CDR2 SVGAGI. This CDR3 has 14 residues. The CDR3 is CASRKDRGPEKLFF. The DNA for the CDR3 is TGTGCCAGCAGGAAGGACAGGGGGCCTGAAAAACTGTTTTTT.

In its sample, this clonotype was seen a few times. V and J are TRBV7-8 and TRBJ1-2; weak D call: TRBD1 (5 bases). This CDR3 spans 15 amino acids. Germline V gives CDR1 SGHVS, CDR2 FQNEAQ. Trimming removed 0 bases from V and 8 bases from J, with 16 bases in between. CDR3 sequence reads: CASSLAGGELRGYTF. The CDR3 bases are TGTGCCAGCAGCTTAGCGGGAGGGGAATTGCGGGGCTACACCTTC. Full variable domain (outside the CDR3, taken from reference TRBV7-8 and TRBJ1-2): GAGVSQSPRYKVAKRGQDVALRCDPISGHVSLFWYQQALGQGPEFLTYFQNEAQLDKSGLPSDRFFAERPEGSVSTLKIQRTQQEDSAVYLCASSLAGGELRGYTFGSGTRLTVV.

Only a few counts were recorded for this clonotype. The chain recombines TRBV20-1 with TRBJ2-4; TRBD2 matches 9 bases. V lost 5 bases and J lost 8; bases outside the gene matches: 10. Germline lookup yields CDR1 DFQATT and CDR2 SNEGSKA (reference sequence). This CDR3 is 14 amino acids long. CDR3 sequence (DNA): TGCAGTGCTCCTGACGGACTAGCGTGGGACATTCAGTACTTC. Translation: CSAPDGLAWDIQYF.

This rearrangement joins TRBV6-2 or TRBV6-3 to TRBJ1-5; weak D call: TRBD1 (5 bases). CDR3 length equals 13 residues. Germline V lookup: CDR1 MNHEY, CDR2 SVGEGT. The V and J ends lost 2 bases and 7 bases respectively, with 9 bases between them. As DNA, the CDR3 is TGTGCCAGCAGTTACGGGGGGGTGCAGCCCCAGCATTTT. As protein: CASSYGGVQPQHF.

In its sample, this clonotype was seen a few times. The genes are TRBV12-3 or TRBV12-4 and TRBJ1-5, with D unclear. The CDR3 extends over 14 amino acids. Trimming stripped 8 bases from V and 4 bases from J, with 15 bases between. The DNA of the CDR3 is TGTGCCAGCGCATTAAGGCTTTCTAATCAGCCCCAGCATTTT. It codes for CASALRLSNQPQHF.